This T cell receptor (beta chain) was sequenced for a study of T cell repertoires in cytomegalovirus infection. Study as a whole: Use of recently identified HLA-C-restricted and well-studied HLA-B-restricted CMV epitopes was part of the study. Both CMV infection and a matching HLA type were indicated by public TCR beta signatures.

Findings and caveats of the study: There were carriers of CMV plus the relevant HLA, and cumulative public TCR beta family frequency identified them.

CDR3 length: 13 amino acids. Germline assignment: CDR1 SGHTA and CDR2 FQGNSA. V was shortened by 7 bases and J by 5 bases, with 11 bases between the two germline ends. There are many counts of this clonotype. Its antigen is unidentified. From the reads, TCRdb called clonotypes with MiXCR, one entry per CDR3 protein. Among approximately 300,000 distinct CDR3 sequences listed, approximately 25% were seen once. V gene TRBV7-2 combines with J gene TRBJ1-4; no clear D. Source: cultured PBMCs, taken from culture after CMV antigen stimulation. The sequence derives from a human donor in good health (CMV status not recorded). Some clones in this sample may be carry-over from other donors' samples. Here the CDR3 reads CASTHGRNEKLFF. Written as DNA, the CDR3 is TGTGCCAGCACCCATGGGAGAAATGAAAAACTGTTTTTT.